The 13 T cell receptor beta chains listed next were all sequenced from one sample in a study of cytomegalovirus exposure and HLA in healthy donors. PCR used 60 Vbeta primers and 13 Jbeta primers. Clones were read by immunoSEQ multiplex PCR, and TCRdb kept only the in-frame ones, dropping some. The sample contains about 200,000 clones, 82% of which appear only once. The sample taken for sequencing was PBMCs. The receptors come from a boy younger than 10 in good health and CMV-seronegative.

This chain joins TRBV12-5 and TRBJ2-1, with TRBD2 as a possible D gene (5 bases). The germline V gene has CDR1 LGHNT and CDR2 FRNRAP. The CDR3 sequence is 16 residues long. V lost 3 bases and J 0 bases, leaving 12 bases between the germline ends. This chain's CDR3 is CASGFRTLSSYNEQFF. The CDR3 DNA reads TGTGCTAGTGGTTTCAGGACTTTGAGCTCCTACAATGAGCAGTTCTTC. The whole variable domain, remainder taken from reference TRBV12-5 and TRBJ2-1, is DARVTQTPRHKVTEMGQEVTMRCQPILGHNTVFWYRQTMMQGLELLAYFRNRAPLDDSGMPKDRFSAEMPDATLATLKIQPSEPRDSAVYFCASGFRTLSSYNEQFFGPGTRLTVL.

The chain is built from TRBV4-1 and TRBJ2-5, with 10 bases that match TRBD2. V was pared by 1 base and J by 1 base, with 9 bases of the junction left unmatched. The CDR3 spans 18 residues. The germline V gene has CDR1 MGHRA and CDR2 YSYEKL. This chain's CDR3 is CASSQVRGERGGQETQYF. The DNA for the CDR3 is TGCGCCAGCAGCCAAGTACGGGGGGAGCGGGGGGGCCAAGAGACCCAGTACTTC.

The chain employs TRBV4-2 and TRBJ1-4, with D maybe TRBD1 (6 bases). V was shortened by 0 bases and J by 6 bases, with 11 bases between the two germline ends. From germline, CDR1 is LGHNA and CDR2 YNFKEQ. The CDR3 is 15 amino acids. Here the CDR3 reads CASSQDPTGYEKLFF. As DNA, the CDR3 is TGTGCCAGCAGCCAAGATCCGACAGGATATGAAAAACTGTTTTTT.

This chain joins TRBV6-1 and TRBJ1-6, with D unresolved. Looked up from germline, CDR1 is MNHNS and CDR2 is SASEGT. The CDR3 is 15 residues long. Trimming took 7 bases from V and 0 from J, leaving 10 bases between them. The CDR3 bases are TGTGCCAGCACCGCGTCAAGCTCCTATAATTCACCCCTCCACTTT. Protein: CASTASSSYNSPLHF.

A few counts support this clone. This chain links TRBV5-1 with TRBJ1-2; 8 positions agree with TRBD1. The CDR3 runs to 15 residues. Germline V gives CDR1 SGHRS, CDR2 YFSETQ. The V and J ends lost 2 bases and 8 bases, in that order; junction bases with no gene match: 11. CDR3 DNA: TGCGCCAGCAGCTTATTGGACAGGGCAAGCGGAGGCTACACCTTC. It is translated as CASSLLDRASGGYTF.

The chain combines TRBV7-6 with TRBJ2-7; 7 bases are a match to TRBD1. Germline CDR1 is SGHVS and CDR2 is FNYEAQ. The CDR3 extends over 15 amino acids. J was trimmed by 0 bases and V by 3 bases; bases with no gene match: 5. The CDR3 DNA reads as TGTGCCAGCAGCTTCGACAGGGAGAACTCCTACGAGCAGTACTTC. It specifies CASSFDRENSYEQYF. The full variable domain, rest sourced from reference TRBV7-6 and TRBJ2-7, is GAGVSQSPRYKVTKRGQDVALRCDPISGHVSLYWYRQALGQGPEFLTYFNYEAQQDKSGLPNDRFSAERPEGSISTLTIQRTEQRDSAMYRCASSFDRENSYEQYFGPGTRLTVT.

This clone has just one count. The chain uses TRBV12-5 and TRBJ1-2, with no clear D. CDR1 and CDR2 from the germline V gene are LGHNT and FRNRAP. The CDR3 runs to 12 residues. V was clipped by 1 base and J by 8 bases, with 8 bases between them. CDR3 bases: TGTGCTAGTGGTTTGGCTTCGTTGGGCTACACCTTC. Translating gives CASGLASLGYTF.

This chain links TRBV2 with TRBJ1-1, with D perhaps TRBD1 (6 bases). Germline V CDR1 and CDR2: SNHLY, FYNNEI. V lost 3 bases to trimming and J lost 2 bases, with 13 bases between them. The CDR3 is 15 residues long. DNA for the CDR3: TGTGCCAGCAGTGACTTGGGGGCACCCAACACTGAAGCTTTCTTT. Its protein is CASSDLGAPNTEAFF.

The count of this clone is one. This chain uses TRBV5-1 with TRBJ1-2, with TRBD1 matching over 7 bases. CDR1 and CDR2 (germline): SGHRS, YFSETQ. The J segment lost 7 bases and the V segment lost 0 bases, leaving 9 bases of the junction unmatched. The CDR3 is 15 residues long. CDR3 residues: CASSLDPGGDGGYTF. The CDR3 DNA sequence: TGCGCCAGCAGCTTGGATCCAGGGGGAGATGGTGGCTACACCTTC. Full variable domain (missing parts from reference TRBV5-1 and TRBJ1-2): KAGVTQTPRYLIKTRGQQVTLSCSPISGHRSVSWYQQTPGQGLQFLFEYFSETQRNKGNFPGRFSGRQFSNSRSEMNVSTLELGDSALYLCASSLDPGGDGGYTFGSGTRLTVV.

The chain uses TRBV5-1 and TRBJ2-1; 12 bases line up with TRBD2. V shed 2 bases and J 4 bases; nucleotides not matched to a gene: 4. The CDR3 is 16 residues long. The germline gives CDR1 SGHRS, CDR2 YFSETQ. The CDR3 sequence is CASSLTGTSGYNEQFF. DNA for the CDR3: TGCGCCAGCAGCTTAACCGGGACTAGCGGGTACAATGAGCAGTTCTTC.

This chain connects TRBV6-5 to TRBJ1-2; D perhaps matches TRBD1 (5 bases). The V and J ends lost 8 bases and 5 bases respectively, with 18 bases between them. In germline, CDR1 is MNHEY, CDR2 SVGAGI. This CDR3 has 14 amino acids. In DNA, the CDR3 is TGTGCCAGCTATTCGGTGACAGTCGAGTATGGCTACACCTTC. This translates into CASYSVTVEYGYTF.

V gene TRBV4-3 combines with J gene TRBJ1-6; 9 bases line up with TRBD1. After removal of 1 base from V and 11 bases from J, the junction contained 24 bases not matched to a gene. The CDR3 runs to 21 residues. The V gene's germline CDR1 is LGHNA and CDR2 YSLEER. The CDR3 sequence: CASSQVHTSDNRGRGKTPLHF. The CDR3, as DNA: TGCGCCAGCAGCCAAGTACACACTTCAGATAACAGGGGGCGGGGGAAGACACCCCTCCACTTT.

The chain has TRBV7-2 and TRBJ2-1; 9 bases agree with TRBD2. With V trimmed by 2 bases and J by 9 bases, 2 bases remained unmatched. This CDR3 comprises 13 residues. Germline CDR1 SGHTA, CDR2 FQGNSA. The CDR3 region is CASSLRGGVEQFF. CDR3 DNA: TGTGCCAGCAGCTTACGCGGGGGGGTTGAGCAGTTCTTC.